This entry is about one T cell receptor beta chain. Its antigen is still unknown. CDR1 and CDR2 from the germline V gene are MNHEY and SMNVEV (reference sequence). Trimming pared 5 bases from V and 3 bases from J, leaving 13 bases between. The CDR3 extends over 14 amino acids. Sequenced by immunoSEQ multiplex PCR; TCRdb stores in-frame clones only, minus some. Among some 76,000 clones listed, around 85% were seen once. This record comes from a study of OX40 agonist ivuxolimab in advanced cancers. Study at large: Age averaged 60 years (range roughly 23 to 90), and 82.7% were male. In three patients, partial responses were observed, one with hepatocellular carcinoma and two with cutaneous melanoma.

Study conclusions and caveats: CD4+ and CD8+ blood T cells expanded clonally by week 6 at 0.1 to 3.0 mg/kg.

The specimen comprised CD4+ or CD8+ T cells sorted from blood, sampled in a trial of the OX40 agonist ivuxolimab. The chain has TRBV27 and TRBJ1-1; D might be TRBD1 (5 bases). This TCR was sampled from an adult with an advanced solid tumor such as melanoma, head and neck, liver or kidney cancer. CDR3 in amino acids: CASSMSGSDTEAFF. The DNA for the CDR3 is TGTGCCAGCAGTATGTCAGGGTCGGACACTGAAGCTTTCTTT.